These 27 T cell receptor beta chains were sequenced from one sample in a study of blood T cell repertoires in COVID-19. Measured with immunoSEQ multiplex PCR; TCRdb has only the in-frame clones, and not every one. This table holds about 230,000 clones, roughly 85% found once. The source material was peripheral blood. Source of these receptors: a woman aged 70-85 years with active or convalescent COVID-19.

The gene calls are TRBV19 and TRBJ2-7; a weak D match, TRBD1 (6 bases). CDR1 and CDR2 from the germline V gene are LNHDA and SQIVND (reference sequence). The ends were cut back, 5 bases at V and 0 bases at J, with 11 bases in the middle. CDR3 length: 14 residues. The CDR3 coding sequence is TGTGCCAGTAGTCCAAGGACAGCCTCCTACGAGCAGTACTTC. It yields the protein CASSPRTASYEQYF. Using reference TRBV19 and TRBJ2-7 for the parts outside the CDR3, the full variable domain is DGGITQSPKYLFRKEGQNVTLSCEQNLNHDAMYWYRQDPGQGLRLIYYSQIVNDFQKGDIAEGYSVSREKKESFPLTVTSAQKNPTAFYLCASSPRTASYEQYFGPGTRLTVT.

The chain recombines TRBV3-1 (or the pseudogene TRBV3-2) with TRBJ1-5; D remains ambiguous. The CDR3 has 12 residues. Germline V gene data show CDR1 as LGHDT and CDR2 as YNNKEL (reference sequence). V gave up 3 bases and J gave up 9 bases, with 9 bases separating them. The CDR3 bases are TGTGCCAGCAGCCAGGCGGTGGGGCCCCAGCATTTT. Its translation: CASSQAVGPQHF.

At least ten counts were recorded for this clone. The chain links TRBV4-3 to TRBJ1-2; D is uncertain. This CDR3 is built from 13 residues. Germline V lookup: CDR1 LGHNA, CDR2 YSLEER. Trimming pared 0 bases from V and 7 bases from J, leaving 9 bases between. CDR3 sequence reads: CASSQDHSVGYTF. In DNA, the CDR3 is TGCGCCAGCAGCCAAGATCACAGTGTTGGCTACACCTTC.

The V and J genes are TRBV4-3 and TRBJ2-7; 7 bases match TRBD1. The CDR3 loop spans 14 amino acids. V was pared by 3 bases and J by 2 bases, with 4 bases of the junction left unmatched. Germline values: CDR1 LGHNA, CDR2 YSLEER. DNA of the CDR3: TGCGCCAGCAGCCAGCTGACAGGGCCCTACGAGCAGTACTTC. Encoded protein: CASSQLTGPYEQYF.

The chain carries TRBV2 and TRBJ1-4; D ambiguous. V was trimmed by 8 bases and J by 8 bases, leaving 12 bases between them. This CDR3 spans 12 amino acids. Germline V gene data show CDR1 as SNHLY and CDR2 as FYNNEI. The CDR3: CASRGSGEKLFF. CDR3 nucleotide sequence: TGTGCCAGCCGTGGGAGTGGGGAAAAACTGTTTTTT.

The chain uses TRBV11-2 and TRBJ2-2; D is possibly TRBD2 (5 bases). Trimming cost V 2 bases and J 6 bases, with 10 bases left between them. The CDR3 has 14 residues. The germline V gene has CDR1 SGHAT and CDR2 FQNNGV. The CDR3 DNA is TGTGCCAGCAGCTTAAAGGACGGGGCCGGGGAGCTGTTTTTT. Its protein is CASSLKDGAGELFF.

This chain joins TRBV7-9 and TRBJ2-5; 8 bases map to TRBD2. CDR3 length: 16 amino acids. The V gene's germline CDR1 is SEHNR and CDR2 FQNEAQ (reference sequence). The V and J ends lost 3 bases and 1 base, in that order; junction bases with no gene match: 7. The CDR3 DNA sequence: TGTGCCAGCAGCTTTGGGGCGGGAGGCATCCAAGAGACCCAGTACTTC. Amino acid sequence: CASSFGAGGIQETQYF.

The V and J genes are TRBV19 and TRBJ1-5, with a weak D call TRBD1 (5 bases). CDR1 and CDR2 (germline): LNHDA, SQIVND (reference sequence). With 6 bases removed from V and 5 bases from J, the gap between germline ends came to 17 bases. This CDR3 region has 15 residues. The DNA for the CDR3 is TGTGCCAGTAGCGGGCGGGGACTTTTGGATCAGCCCCAGCATTTT. It specifies CASSGRGLLDQPQHF.

This clone was seen more than once but under ten times. This chain joins TRBV5-1 and TRBJ1-1, with D unresolved. Trimming removed 0 bases from V and 3 bases from J, with 15 bases in between. The CDR3 has 16 amino acids. Germline CDR1 is SGHRS and CDR2 is YFSETQ. CDR3 DNA sequence: TGCGCCAGCAGCTTGGAGGGAGGGTACGGGTACACTGAAGCTTTCTTT. Its protein product is CASSLEGGYGYTEAFF.

The genes are TRBV6-6 and TRBJ2-7; D is possibly TRBD2 (5 bases). The CDR3 is 15 amino acids. Germline V lookup: CDR1 MNHNY, CDR2 SVGAGI (reference sequence). V lost 7 bases, J lost 2 bases, and 18 bases lay in between. The DNA of the CDR3 is TGTGCCAGCACCTTAGCACTAGAATCGGCCTACGAGCAGTACTTC. Protein product: CASTLALESAYEQYF.

This clone occurred once. The V gene is TRBV7-5, the J gene TRBJ2-7; the table's D call, TRBD1, has no DNA check behind it. TRBV7-5 is a pseudogene segment. The CDR3 is made up of 14 amino acids. CDR3 DNA sequence: TGTGTCAGAAGCCGCGACAGGTTGCGCTACGAGCAGTACTTC. It translates to CVRSRDRLRYEQYF.

This sequence joins TRBV3-1 (or the pseudogene TRBV3-2) and TRBJ2-5, with 12 nucleotides matching TRBD2. Germline V gives CDR1 LGHDT, CDR2 YNNKEL (reference sequence). Unmatched junction bases numbered 8, after V lost 0 bases and J lost 3 bases. This CDR3 spans 18 amino acids. The CDR3 is CASSQDIGLAGGKETQYF. The CDR3 coding sequence is TGTGCCAGCAGCCAAGATATAGGGCTAGCGGGGGGGAAAGAGACCCAGTACTTC.

The chain has TRBV18 and TRBJ1-2; a possible D gene is TRBD1 (5 bases). This CDR3 contains 15 residues. The germline gives CDR1 KGHSH, CDR2 LQKENI. The germline V and J ends were trimmed by 1 base and 2 bases, with 11 bases remaining between them. The CDR3 reads CASSPQARVNYGYTF. CDR3 nucleotides: TGTGCCAGCTCACCACAAGCCAGGGTGAACTATGGCTACACCTTC.

This chain joins TRBV7-2 and TRBJ1-6; the match to TRBD1 covers 7 bases. The CDR3 consists of 16 residues. From germline, CDR1 is SGHTA and CDR2 FQGNSA. Losses at the gene ends were 2 bases for V and 7 bases for J; bases not matched to a gene: 8. This chain's CDR3 is CASSLNRGPLNSPLHF. The CDR3 DNA follows: TGTGCCAGCAGCTTAAACAGGGGCCCCCTAAATTCACCCCTCCACTTT.

The CDR3 bases are TGTGCCAGCGGGGACAGGGGGCCAGCTGACACTGAAGCTTTCTTT. As protein: CASGDRGPADTEAFF. The V call is TRBV6-5, the J call TRBJ1-1, with TRBD1 matching 12 bases. The CDR3 runs 15 residues. Germline assignment: CDR1 MNHEY and CDR2 SVGAGI. V gave up 8 bases and J gave up 3 bases; unmatched junction bases: 7.

This chain joins TRBV7-6 and TRBJ1-1; 7 bases match TRBD1. There are 15 residues in the CDR3. Germline loops: CDR1 SGHVS, CDR2 FNYEAQ. V lost 0 bases to trimming and J lost 3 bases; unmatched junction nucleotides: 4. DNA of the CDR3: TGTGCCAGCAGCTTAGCGAGACAGGGAGACACTGAAGCTTTCTTT. It yields the protein CASSLARQGDTEAFF.

The V and J genes are TRBV13 and TRBJ1-1, with 7 positions matching TRBD1. The CDR3 is 14 residues long. The J segment lost 1 base and the V segment lost 2 bases, leaving 1 base of the junction unmatched. The germline CDR1 and CDR2 sequences are PRHDT and FYEKMQ (reference sequence). The CDR3: CASSLRQGNTEAFF. CDR3 nucleotides: TGTGCCAGCAGCTTAAGACAGGGGAACACTGAAGCTTTCTTT.

The V and J genes are TRBV5-1 and TRBJ2-5; TRBD1 might be the D (5 bases). The CDR3 runs to 15 residues. With 3 bases removed from V and 1 base from J, the gap between germline ends came to 13 bases. Per the germline V gene, CDR1 is SGHRS and CDR2 is YFSETQ. The CDR3 reads CASSSATAFQETQYF. The CDR3 DNA reads as TGCGCCAGCAGCTCGGCGACAGCCTTCCAAGAGACCCAGTACTTC.

This clone was observed once. The chain has TRBV2 and TRBJ1-1, with 7 bases matching TRBD1. Germline CDR1 SNHLY, CDR2 FYNNEI. This CDR3 spans 14 amino acids. V trimming: 8 bases; J trimming: 7 bases; junction bases outside the gene matches: 13. This CDR3 reads CASHLQGVAGEAFF. The CDR3 DNA follows: TGTGCCAGCCACCTCCAGGGGGTTGCGGGTGAAGCTTTCTTT.

The chain couples TRBV11-2 to TRBJ2-2, with D possibly being TRBD1 (5 bases). The V gene's germline CDR1 is SGHAT and CDR2 FQNNGV. V was cut by 4 bases and J by 0 bases, with 9 bases left in between. The CDR3 has 15 residues. CDR3 sequence reads: CASSSTTANTGELFF. CDR3 DNA sequence: TGTGCCAGCAGCTCGACGACAGCGAACACCGGGGAGCTGTTTTTT. Variable domain in full (rest from reference TRBV11-2 and TRBJ2-2): EAGVAQSPRYKIIEKRQSVAFWCNPISGHATLYWYQQILGQGPKLLIQFQNNGVVDDSQLPKDRFSAERLKGVDSTLKIQPAKLEDSAVYLCASSSTTANTGELFFGEGSRLTVL.

The gene calls are TRBV23-1 and TRBJ1-4, with D uncertain. TRBV23-1 is an ORF, with its function uncertain. There are 14 residues in the CDR3. V was clipped by 2 bases and J by 3 bases, with 7 bases between them. The CDR3, as DNA: TGCGCCAGCAGTCAAGGCGAGGCTAATGAAAAACTGTTTTTT. It encodes CASSQGEANEKLFF.

V is TRBV4-1 and J is TRBJ1-4, with unresolved D. The V end was cut by 1 base, the J end by 4 bases, with 7 bases between. The CDR3 runs to 14 residues. The V gene's germline CDR1 is MGHRA and CDR2 YSYEKL. The CDR3 DNA sequence: TGCGCCAGCAGCCAAGGGCAGTTTAATGAAAAACTGTTTTTT. This sequence encodes CASSQGQFNEKLFF.

The chain recombines TRBV2 with TRBJ2-1; 7 positions match TRBD1. The CDR3 has 14 residues. V lost 2 bases and J lost 7; bases outside the gene matches: 5. The germline gives CDR1 SNHLY, CDR2 FYNNEI. The CDR3, as DNA: TGTGCCAGCAGTGAACAGGGACAGACTAATGAGCAGTTCTTC. It specifies CASSEQGQTNEQFF.

The chain is built from TRBV5-1 and TRBJ2-2; 8 bases map to TRBD2. Trimming at V came to 4 bases and at J to 4 bases, leaving 6 bases not matched to a gene. The CDR3 has 15 residues. The germline gives CDR1 SGHRS, CDR2 YFSETQ. CDR3: CASSPGRGGTGELFF. In nucleotides, the CDR3 is TGCGCCAGCAGCCCGGGACGGGGGGGCACCGGGGAGCTGTTTTTT.

The chain uses TRBV10-1 and TRBJ2-3, with a tentative D call TRBD2 (5 bases). Trimming took off 4 bases at V and 8 bases at J, with 16 bases between the two ends. The CDR3 length is 14 residues. Germline values: CDR1 WNHNN, CDR2 SYGVQD (reference sequence). CDR3 coding DNA: TGCGCCAGCAGTGGGACTCTAGGGTCCGGTACGCAGTATTTT. Translated, it gives CASSGTLGSGTQYF.

This clone occurred a few times. This chain links TRBV27 with TRBJ1-6; D is uncertain. Per germline, CDR1 MNHEY and CDR2 SMNVEV (reference sequence). There are 14 residues in the CDR3. The V end was cut by 6 bases, the J end by 8 bases, with 14 bases between. The CDR3 sequence: CASSRGLLDSPLHF. The CDR3 DNA reads as TGTGCCAGCAGCCGTGGGCTCCTGGATTCACCCCTCCACTTT.

This clone was seen a few times. The V gene is TRBV7-2, the J gene TRBJ1-4; possibly TRBD1 for D (6 bases). Deletions cut 6 bases from V and 8 bases from J, with 16 bases between. The CDR3 totals 14 residues. Germline V gene data show CDR1 as SGHTA and CDR2 as FQGNSA. This CDR3 reads CASRLQGMEEKLFF. The CDR3 nucleotides read TGTGCCAGCAGACTTCAGGGGATGGAGGAAAAACTGTTTTTT. The whole variable domain, remainder taken from reference TRBV7-2 and TRBJ1-4, is GAGVSQSPSNKVTEKGKDVELRCDPISGHTALYWYRQSLGQGLEFLIYFQGNSAPDKSGLPSDRFSAERTGGSVSTLTIQRTQQEDSAVYLCASRLQGMEEKLFFGSGTQLSVL.